This T cell receptor beta chain is from a study of cytomegalovirus exposure and HLA in healthy donors. The study ran its PCR with 60 Vbeta and 13 Jbeta primers. As originally analysed: In a later analysis, 75 million to 95 million unique TCR beta chains included roughly 11 million shared by two or more donors. Here immunoSEQ multiplex PCR was the method, and the copy in TCRdb shows in-frame clones only, minus some. The DNA gave D and trimming, while V, J and clone size come from that table. The table has under 150,000 clones, 80% seen once; the top ten hold under 3%. The CDR3 is made up of 10 amino acids. The V and J ends lost 4 bases and 7 bases respectively, with 7 bases between them. CDR1 and CDR2 from the germline V gene are DFQATT and SNEGSKA (reference sequence). Samples came from healthy bone marrow donors. A remark on this clone: The antigen remains unidentified.

Broader study findings: Analysis performed later found about 18,000 TCR beta sequences associated with HLA alleles at 0.05 false discovery rate.

The sequencing input was PBMCs. The rearrangement joins TRBV20-1 to TRBJ2-5; D gene unclear. This sequence was found in a man aged 25-45 years in good health and CMV-seronegative. CDR3 sequence: CSAISVTQYF. In DNA form, the CDR3 reads TGCAGTGCTATTTCGGTGACCCAGTACTTC.